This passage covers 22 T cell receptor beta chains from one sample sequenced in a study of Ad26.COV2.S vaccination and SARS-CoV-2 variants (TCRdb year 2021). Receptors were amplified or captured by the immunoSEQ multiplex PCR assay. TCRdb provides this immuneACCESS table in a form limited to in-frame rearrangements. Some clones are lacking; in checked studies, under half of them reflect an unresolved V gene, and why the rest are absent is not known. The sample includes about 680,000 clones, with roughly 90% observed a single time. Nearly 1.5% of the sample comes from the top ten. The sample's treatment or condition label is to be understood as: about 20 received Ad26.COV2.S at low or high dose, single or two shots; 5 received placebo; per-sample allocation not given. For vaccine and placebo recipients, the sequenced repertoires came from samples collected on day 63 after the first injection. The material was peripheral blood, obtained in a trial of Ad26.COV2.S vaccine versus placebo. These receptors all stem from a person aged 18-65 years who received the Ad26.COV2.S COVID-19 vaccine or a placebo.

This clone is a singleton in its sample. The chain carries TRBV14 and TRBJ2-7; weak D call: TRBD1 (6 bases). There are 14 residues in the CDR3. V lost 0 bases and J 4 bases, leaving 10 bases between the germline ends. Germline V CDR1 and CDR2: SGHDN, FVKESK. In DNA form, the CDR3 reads TGTGCCAGCAGCCAAGAGGGGGCTTTTTACGAGCAGTACTTC. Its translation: CASSQEGAFYEQYF.

CDR3 nucleotide sequence: TGTGCCAGCAGTTTATCCCATCCTTGGGAAGGGGACACCGGGGAGCTGTTTTTT. Translating it yields CASSLSHPWEGDTGELFF. This chain connects TRBV27 to TRBJ2-2; maybe TRBD1 (5 bases). CDR3 size: 18 residues. Trimming stripped 0 bases from V and 3 bases from J, with 17 bases between. The germline V gene has CDR1 MNHEY and CDR2 SMNVEV (reference sequence).

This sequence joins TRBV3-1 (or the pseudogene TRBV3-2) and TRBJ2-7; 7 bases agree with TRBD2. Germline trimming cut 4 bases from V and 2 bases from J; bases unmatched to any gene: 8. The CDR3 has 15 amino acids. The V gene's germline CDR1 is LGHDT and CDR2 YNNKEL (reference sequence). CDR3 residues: CASSRTGRPPYEQYF. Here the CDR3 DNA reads TGTGCCAGCAGCCGGACCGGGAGGCCCCCCTACGAGCAGTACTTC.

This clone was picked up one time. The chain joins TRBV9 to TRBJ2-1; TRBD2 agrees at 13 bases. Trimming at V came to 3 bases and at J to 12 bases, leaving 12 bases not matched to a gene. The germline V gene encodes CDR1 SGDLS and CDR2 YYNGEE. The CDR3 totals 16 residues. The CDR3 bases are TGTGCCAGCAGCGCCCTCCGACTAGCGGGAGGCCCGGGGCAGTTCTTC. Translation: CASSALRLAGGPGQFF.

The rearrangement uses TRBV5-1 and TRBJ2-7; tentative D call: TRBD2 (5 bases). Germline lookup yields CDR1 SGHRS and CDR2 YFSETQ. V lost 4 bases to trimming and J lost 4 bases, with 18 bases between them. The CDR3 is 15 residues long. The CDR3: CASSHNTGLGYEQYF. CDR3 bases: TGCGCCAGCAGCCACAATACGGGGTTAGGATACGAGCAGTACTTC.

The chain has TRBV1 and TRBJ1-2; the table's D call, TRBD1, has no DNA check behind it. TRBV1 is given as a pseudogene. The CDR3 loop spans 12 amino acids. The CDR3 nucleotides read TGCACCAGCAGTTTTCCAAACTATGGCTACACCTTC. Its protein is CTSSFPNYGYTF.

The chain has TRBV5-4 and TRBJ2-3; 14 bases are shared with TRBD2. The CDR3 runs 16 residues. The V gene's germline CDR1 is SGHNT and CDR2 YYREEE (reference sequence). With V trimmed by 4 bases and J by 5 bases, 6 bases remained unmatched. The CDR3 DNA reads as TGTGCCAGCAGCCCGACTAGCGGGGGGGCTGGAGATACGCAGTATTTT. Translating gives CASSPTSGGAGDTQYF.

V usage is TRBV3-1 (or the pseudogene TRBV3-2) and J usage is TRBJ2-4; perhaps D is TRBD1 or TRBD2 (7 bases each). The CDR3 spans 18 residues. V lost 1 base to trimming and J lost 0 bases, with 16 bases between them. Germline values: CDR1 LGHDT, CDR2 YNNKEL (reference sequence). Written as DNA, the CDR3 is TGTGCCAGCAGCCAAGGACAGGGTCGGGGGGTAGCCAAAAACATTCAGTACTTC. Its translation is CASSQGQGRGVAKNIQYF.

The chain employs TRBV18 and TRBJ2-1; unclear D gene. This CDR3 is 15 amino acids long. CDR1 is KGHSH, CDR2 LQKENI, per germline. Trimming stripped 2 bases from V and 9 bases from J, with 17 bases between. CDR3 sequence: CASSPKTQPGFEQFF. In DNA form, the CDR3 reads TGTGCCAGCTCACCAAAGACCCAGCCCGGATTTGAGCAGTTCTTC.

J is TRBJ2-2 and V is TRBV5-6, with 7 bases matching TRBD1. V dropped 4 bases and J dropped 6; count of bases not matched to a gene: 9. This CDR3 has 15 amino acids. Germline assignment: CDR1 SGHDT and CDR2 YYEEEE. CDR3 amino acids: CASSARTGGPGELFF. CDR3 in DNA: TGTGCCAGCAGCGCCAGGACAGGAGGCCCCGGGGAGCTGTTTTTT.

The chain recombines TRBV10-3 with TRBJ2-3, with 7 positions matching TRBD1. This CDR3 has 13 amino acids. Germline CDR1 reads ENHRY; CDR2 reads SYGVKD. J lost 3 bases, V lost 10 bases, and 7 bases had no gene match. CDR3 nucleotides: TGTGCCACCCGGGACAGCTGGACAGATACGCAGTATTTT. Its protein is CATRDSWTDTQYF.

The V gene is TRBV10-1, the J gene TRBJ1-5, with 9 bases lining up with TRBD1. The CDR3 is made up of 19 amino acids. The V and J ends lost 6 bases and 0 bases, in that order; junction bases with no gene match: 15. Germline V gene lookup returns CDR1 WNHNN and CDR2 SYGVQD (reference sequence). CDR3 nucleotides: TGCGCCAGCAGAAATGCTACAGGGGGCCCCACGTATAGCAATCAGCCCCAGCATTTT. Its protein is CASRNATGGPTYSNQPQHF.

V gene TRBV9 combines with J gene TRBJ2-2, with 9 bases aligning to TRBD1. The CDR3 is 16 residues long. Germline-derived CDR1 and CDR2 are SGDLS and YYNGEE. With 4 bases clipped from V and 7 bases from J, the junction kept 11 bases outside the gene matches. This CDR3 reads CASSLYWTGDSGELFF. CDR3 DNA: TGTGCCAGCAGCTTATATTGGACAGGGGATAGCGGGGAGCTGTTTTTT.

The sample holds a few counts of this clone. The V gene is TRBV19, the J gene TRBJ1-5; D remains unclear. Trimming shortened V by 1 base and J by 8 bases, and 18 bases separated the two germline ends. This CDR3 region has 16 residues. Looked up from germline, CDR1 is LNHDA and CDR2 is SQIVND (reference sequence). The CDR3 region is CASSIGRRREGEPQHF. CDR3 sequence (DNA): TGTGCCAGTAGTATAGGTCGCCGGCGAGAAGGAGAGCCCCAGCATTTT.

The CDR3: CASSLALITYNEQFF. CDR3 nucleotide sequence: TGTGCCAGCAGCTTAGCCCTGATAACCTACAATGAGCAGTTCTTC. This rearrangement joins TRBV11-1 to TRBJ2-1, with D unclear. The CDR3 is 15 residues long. Deletions cut 0 bases from V and 2 bases from J, with 8 bases between. Germline V lookup: CDR1 SGHAT, CDR2 FQDESV (reference sequence).

CDR3 region: CASSPYLLGRAWTDTQYF. In nucleotides, the CDR3 is TGTGCCAGCAGCCCGTACCTACTTGGGAGGGCCTGGACAGATACGCAGTATTTT. V is TRBV3-1 (or the pseudogene TRBV3-2) and J is TRBJ2-3; the match to TRBD2 covers 7 bases. Germline values: CDR1 LGHDT, CDR2 YNNKEL (reference sequence). The CDR3 loop spans 18 amino acids. V lost 4 bases, J lost 3 bases, and 16 bases stayed unmatched.

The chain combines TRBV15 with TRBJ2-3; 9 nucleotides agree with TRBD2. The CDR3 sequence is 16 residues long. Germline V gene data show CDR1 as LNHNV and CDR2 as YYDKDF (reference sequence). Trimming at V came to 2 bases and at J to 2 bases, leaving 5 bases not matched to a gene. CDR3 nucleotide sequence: TGTGCCACCAGCAGAAGTAGCGGGGGTCACACAGATACGCAGTATTTT. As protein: CATSRSSGGHTDTQYF.

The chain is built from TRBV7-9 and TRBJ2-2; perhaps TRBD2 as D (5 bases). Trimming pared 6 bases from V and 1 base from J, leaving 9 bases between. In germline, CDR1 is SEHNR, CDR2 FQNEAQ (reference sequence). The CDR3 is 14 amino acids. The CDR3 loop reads CASREAQNTGELFF. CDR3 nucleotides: TGTGCCAGCAGGGAGGCACAGAACACCGGGGAGCTGTTTTTT.

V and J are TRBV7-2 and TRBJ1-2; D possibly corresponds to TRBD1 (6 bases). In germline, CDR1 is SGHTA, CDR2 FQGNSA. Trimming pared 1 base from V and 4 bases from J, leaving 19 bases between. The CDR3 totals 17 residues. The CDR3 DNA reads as TGTGCCAGCAGCTTAGAACATACCACCGGGACATTCTATGGCTACACCTTC. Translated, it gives CASSLEHTTGTFYGYTF.

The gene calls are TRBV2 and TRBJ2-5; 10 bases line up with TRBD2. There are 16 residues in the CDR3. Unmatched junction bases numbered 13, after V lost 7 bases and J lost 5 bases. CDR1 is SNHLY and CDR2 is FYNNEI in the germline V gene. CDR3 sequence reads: CASTRGLARDRETQYF. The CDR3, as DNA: TGTGCCAGCACCCGGGGACTAGCGAGAGATCGGGAGACCCAGTACTTC.

DNA of the CDR3: TGTGCCAGCAAATTCAGGGGGGACACTGAAGCTTTCTTT. This gives the protein CASKFRGDTEAFF. The chain combines TRBV6-5 with TRBJ1-1; 7 nucleotides agree with TRBD1. The CDR3 spans 13 residues. Per the germline V gene, CDR1 is MNHEY and CDR2 is SVGAGI. Trimming cost V 7 bases and J 3 bases; bases outside gene matches: 5.

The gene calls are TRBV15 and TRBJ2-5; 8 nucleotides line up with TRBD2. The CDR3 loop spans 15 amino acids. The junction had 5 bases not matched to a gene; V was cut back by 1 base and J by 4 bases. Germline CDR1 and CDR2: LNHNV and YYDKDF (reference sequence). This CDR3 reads CATSRVSGRGETQYF. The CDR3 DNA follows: TGTGCCACCAGCAGAGTAAGCGGGAGAGGAGAGACCCAGTACTTC.